What follows describes a single T cell receptor (beta chain). The sample originates from a study of blood T cell repertoires in COVID-19. Study summary: In each case, the material was cDNA or gDNA derived from T cells, B-cell-depleted T cells, or PBMCs.

V dropped 2 bases and J dropped 2; count of bases not matched to a gene: 8. This CDR3 is 16 amino acids long. Germline CDR1 and CDR2: MGHRA and YSYEKL. Original processing notes: Reference gene primer amplification yielded estimated nucleated cell counts. Only in-frame clones appear in the TCRdb table, and some are missing; sequencing was by immunoSEQ multiplex PCR. V, J and clone size are taken as reported in that table, and D and trimming were inferred from the DNA itself. The sample holds around 210,000 clones; around 80% are singletons and the top ten take approximately 8%. The Seattle patients, enrolled during active infection, were followed longitudinally.

The clonotype was recovered from a woman older than 75 with COVID-19, enrolled during active disease. The rearrangement joins TRBV4-1 to TRBJ2-5; 7 nucleotides match TRBD2. Sequencing was performed on peripheral blood. The DNA of the CDR3 is TGCGCCAGCAGCCAACGGCTAGCGGCCTTTCAAGAGACCCAGTACTTC. Protein: CASSQRLAAFQETQYF.